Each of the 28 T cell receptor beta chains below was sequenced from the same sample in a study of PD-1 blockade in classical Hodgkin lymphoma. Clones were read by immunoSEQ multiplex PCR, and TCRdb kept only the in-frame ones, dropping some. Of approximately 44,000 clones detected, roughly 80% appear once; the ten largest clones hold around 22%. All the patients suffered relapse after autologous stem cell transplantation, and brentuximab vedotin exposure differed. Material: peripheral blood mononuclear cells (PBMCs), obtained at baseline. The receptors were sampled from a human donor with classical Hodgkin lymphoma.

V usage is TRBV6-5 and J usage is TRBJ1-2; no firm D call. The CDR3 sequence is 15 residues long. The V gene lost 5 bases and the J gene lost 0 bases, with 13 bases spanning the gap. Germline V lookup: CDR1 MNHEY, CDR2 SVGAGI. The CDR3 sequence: CASSTNPASNYGYTF. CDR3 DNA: TGTGCCAGCAGTACCAACCCAGCGTCTAACTATGGCTACACCTTC.

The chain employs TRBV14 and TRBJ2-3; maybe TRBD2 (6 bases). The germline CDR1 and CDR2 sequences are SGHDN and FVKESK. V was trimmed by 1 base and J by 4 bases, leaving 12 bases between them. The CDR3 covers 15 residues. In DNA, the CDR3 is TGTGCCAGCAGCCAAGCGCGGGAATGGGCAGATACGCAGTATTTT. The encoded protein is CASSQAREWADTQYF.

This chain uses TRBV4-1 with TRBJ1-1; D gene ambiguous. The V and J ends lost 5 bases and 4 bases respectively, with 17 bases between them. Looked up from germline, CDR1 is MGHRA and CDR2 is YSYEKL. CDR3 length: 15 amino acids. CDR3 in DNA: TGCGCCAGCAGCATTCGGCGGGAGGGAATCACTGAAGCTTTCTTT. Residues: CASSIRREGITEAFF.

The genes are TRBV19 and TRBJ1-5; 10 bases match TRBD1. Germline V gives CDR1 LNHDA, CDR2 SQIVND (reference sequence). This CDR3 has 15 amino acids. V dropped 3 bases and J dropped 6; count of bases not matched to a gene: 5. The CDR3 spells CASSMGTGATQPQHF. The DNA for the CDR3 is TGTGCCAGTAGTATGGGGACAGGGGCGACTCAGCCCCAGCATTTT.

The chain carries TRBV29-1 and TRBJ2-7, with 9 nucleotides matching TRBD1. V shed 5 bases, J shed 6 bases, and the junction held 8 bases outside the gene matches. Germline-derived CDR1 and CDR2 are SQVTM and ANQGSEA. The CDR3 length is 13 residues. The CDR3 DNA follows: TGCAGCGTTCGATACAGGGGGCTTGTCGAGCAGTACTTC. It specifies CSVRYRGLVEQYF.

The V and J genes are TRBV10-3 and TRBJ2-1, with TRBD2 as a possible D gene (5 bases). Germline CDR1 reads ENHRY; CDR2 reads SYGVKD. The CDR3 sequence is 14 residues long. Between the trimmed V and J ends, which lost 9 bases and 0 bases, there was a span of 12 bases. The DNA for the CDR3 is TGTGCCATAAATAGCGCGAGCTCCTACAATGAGCAGTTCTTC. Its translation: CAINSASSYNEQFF.

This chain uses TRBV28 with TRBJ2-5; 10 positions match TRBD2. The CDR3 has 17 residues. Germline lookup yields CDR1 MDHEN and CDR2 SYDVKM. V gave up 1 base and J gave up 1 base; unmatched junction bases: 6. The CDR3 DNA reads TGTGCCAGCAGTTTATACCACAGGACTAGCGGCCAAGAGACCCAGTACTTC. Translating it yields CASSLYHRTSGQETQYF.

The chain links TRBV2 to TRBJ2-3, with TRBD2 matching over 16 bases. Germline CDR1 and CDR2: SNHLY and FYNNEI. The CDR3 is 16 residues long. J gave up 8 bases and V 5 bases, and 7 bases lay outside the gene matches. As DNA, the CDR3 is TGTGCCAGCAGTTTAGGGACTAGCGGGAGGGCAGTTACGCAGTATTTT. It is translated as CASSLGTSGRAVTQYF.

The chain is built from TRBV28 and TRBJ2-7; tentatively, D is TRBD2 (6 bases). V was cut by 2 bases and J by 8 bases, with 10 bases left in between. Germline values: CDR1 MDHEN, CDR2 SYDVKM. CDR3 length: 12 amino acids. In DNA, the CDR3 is TGTGCCAGCAGTTTACAGGAGGGAAAGCAGTACTTC. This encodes CASSLQEGKQYF.

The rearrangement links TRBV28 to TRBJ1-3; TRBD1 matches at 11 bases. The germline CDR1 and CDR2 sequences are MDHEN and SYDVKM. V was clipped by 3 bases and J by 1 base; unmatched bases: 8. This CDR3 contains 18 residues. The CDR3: CASSFDPGQGESGNTIYF. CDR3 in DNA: TGTGCCAGCAGTTTCGACCCGGGACAGGGGGAATCTGGAAACACCATATATTTT.

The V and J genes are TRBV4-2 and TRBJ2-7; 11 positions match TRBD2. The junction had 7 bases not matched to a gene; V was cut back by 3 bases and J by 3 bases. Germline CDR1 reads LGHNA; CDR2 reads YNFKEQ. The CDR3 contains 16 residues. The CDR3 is CASSQTGTSGSYEQYF. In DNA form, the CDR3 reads TGTGCCAGCAGCCAGACCGGGACTAGCGGTAGCTACGAGCAGTACTTC.

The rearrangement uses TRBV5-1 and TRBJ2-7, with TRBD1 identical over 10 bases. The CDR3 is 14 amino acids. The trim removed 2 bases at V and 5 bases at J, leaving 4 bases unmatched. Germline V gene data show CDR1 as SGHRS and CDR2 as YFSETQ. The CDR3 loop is CASSFRTGGDEQYF. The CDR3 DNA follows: TGCGCCAGCAGCTTTAGGACAGGGGGAGACGAGCAGTACTTC.

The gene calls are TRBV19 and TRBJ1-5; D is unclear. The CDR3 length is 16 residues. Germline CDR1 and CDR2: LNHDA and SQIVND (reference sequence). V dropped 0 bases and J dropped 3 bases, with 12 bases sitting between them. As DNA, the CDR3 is TGTGCCAGTAGTATAGAGAGGGTAAGAAACAATCAGCCCCAGCATTTT. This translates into CASSIERVRNNQPQHF.

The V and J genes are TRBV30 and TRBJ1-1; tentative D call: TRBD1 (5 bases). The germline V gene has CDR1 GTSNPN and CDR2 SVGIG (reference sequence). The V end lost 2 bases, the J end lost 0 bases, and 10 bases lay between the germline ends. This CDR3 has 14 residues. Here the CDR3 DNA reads TGTGCCTGGAGTCAGGGTGGTCTGAACACTGAAGCTTTCTTT. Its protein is CAWSQGGLNTEAFF. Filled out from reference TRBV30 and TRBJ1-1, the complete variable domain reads SQTIHQWPATLVQPVGSPLSLECTVEGTSNPNLYWYRQAAGRGLQLLFYSVGIGQISSEVPQNLSASRPQDRQFILSSKKLLLSDSGFYLCAWSQGGLNTEAFFGQGTRLTVV.

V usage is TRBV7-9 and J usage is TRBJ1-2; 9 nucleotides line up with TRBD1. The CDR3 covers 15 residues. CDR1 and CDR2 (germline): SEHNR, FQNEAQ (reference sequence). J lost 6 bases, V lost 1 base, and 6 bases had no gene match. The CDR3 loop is CASSLVVGDRDGYTF. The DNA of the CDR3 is TGTGCCAGCAGCTTAGTAGTGGGGGACAGGGATGGCTACACCTTC.

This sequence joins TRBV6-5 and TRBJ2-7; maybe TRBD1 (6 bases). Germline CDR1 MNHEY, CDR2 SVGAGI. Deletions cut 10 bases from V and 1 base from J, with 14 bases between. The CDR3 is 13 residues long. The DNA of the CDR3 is TGTGCCACCTGCGACAGGCAGTCCTACGAGCAGTACTTC. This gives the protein CATCDRQSYEQYF.

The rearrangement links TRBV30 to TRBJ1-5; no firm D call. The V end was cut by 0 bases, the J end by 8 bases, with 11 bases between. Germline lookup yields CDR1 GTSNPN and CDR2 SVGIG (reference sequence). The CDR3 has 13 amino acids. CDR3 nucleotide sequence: TGTGCCTGGAGTGTAGGGTCGTCAAAGCCCCAGCATTTT. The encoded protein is CAWSVGSSKPQHF.

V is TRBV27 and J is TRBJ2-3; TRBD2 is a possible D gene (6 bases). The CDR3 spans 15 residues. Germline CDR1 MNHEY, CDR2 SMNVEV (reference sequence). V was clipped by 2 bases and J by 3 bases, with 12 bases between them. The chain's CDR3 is CASSLRPGGTDTQYF. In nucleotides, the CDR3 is TGTGCCAGCAGTTTAAGACCAGGAGGGACAGATACGCAGTATTTT.

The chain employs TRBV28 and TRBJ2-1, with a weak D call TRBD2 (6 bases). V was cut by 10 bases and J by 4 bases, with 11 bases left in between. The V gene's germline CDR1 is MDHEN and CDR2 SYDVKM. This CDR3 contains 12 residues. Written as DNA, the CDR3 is TGTGCCACCATAGCGGAGTACAATGAGCAGTTCTTC. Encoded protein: CATIAEYNEQFF.

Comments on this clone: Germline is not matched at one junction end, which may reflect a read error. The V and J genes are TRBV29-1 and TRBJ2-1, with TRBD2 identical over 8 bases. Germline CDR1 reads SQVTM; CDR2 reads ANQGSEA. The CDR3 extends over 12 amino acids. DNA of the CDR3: TGCAGCGCTAACGGGAGGGCAAATGAGCGGTTCTTC. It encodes CSANGRANERFF.

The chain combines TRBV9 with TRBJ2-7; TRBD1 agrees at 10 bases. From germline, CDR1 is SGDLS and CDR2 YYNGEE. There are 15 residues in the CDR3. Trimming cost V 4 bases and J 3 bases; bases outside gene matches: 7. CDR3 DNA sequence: TGTGCCAGCAGCTACCGGGACAGGGGCGGCTACGAGCAGTACTTC. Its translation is CASSYRDRGGYEQYF.

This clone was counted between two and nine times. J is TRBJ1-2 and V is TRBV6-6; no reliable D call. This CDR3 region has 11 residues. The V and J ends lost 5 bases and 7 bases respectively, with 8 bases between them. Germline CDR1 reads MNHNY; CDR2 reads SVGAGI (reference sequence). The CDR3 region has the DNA TGTGCCAGCAGTGGCCTCAGTGGCTACACCTTC. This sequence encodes CASSGLSGYTF.

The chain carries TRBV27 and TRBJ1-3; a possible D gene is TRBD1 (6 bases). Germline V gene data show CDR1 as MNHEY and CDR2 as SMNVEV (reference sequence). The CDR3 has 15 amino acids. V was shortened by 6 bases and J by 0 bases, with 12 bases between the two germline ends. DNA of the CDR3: TGTGCCAGCAGCAGGGGCCTCAACTCTGGAAACACCATATATTTT. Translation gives CASSRGLNSGNTIYF.

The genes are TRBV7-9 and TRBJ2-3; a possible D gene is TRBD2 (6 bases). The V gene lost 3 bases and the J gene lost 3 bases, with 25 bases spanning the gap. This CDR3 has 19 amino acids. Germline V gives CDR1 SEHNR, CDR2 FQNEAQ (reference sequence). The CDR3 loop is CASSFPNNPWRDLTDTQYF. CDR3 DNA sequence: TGTGCCAGCAGCTTCCCGAATAATCCCTGGCGGGACCTTACAGATACGCAGTATTTT.

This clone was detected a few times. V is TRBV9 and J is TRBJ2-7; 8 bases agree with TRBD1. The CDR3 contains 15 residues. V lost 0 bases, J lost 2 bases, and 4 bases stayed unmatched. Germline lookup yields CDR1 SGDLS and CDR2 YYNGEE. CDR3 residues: CASSVAGQGTYEQYF. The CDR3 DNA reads TGTGCCAGCAGCGTAGCTGGACAGGGAACCTACGAGCAGTACTTC.

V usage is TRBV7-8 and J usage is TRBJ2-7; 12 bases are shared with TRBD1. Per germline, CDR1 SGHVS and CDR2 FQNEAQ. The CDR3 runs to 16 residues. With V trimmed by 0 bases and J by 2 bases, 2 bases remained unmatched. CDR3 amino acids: CASSLAGTGGPYEQYF. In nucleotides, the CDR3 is TGTGCCAGCAGCTTAGCCGGGACAGGGGGCCCCTACGAGCAGTACTTC.

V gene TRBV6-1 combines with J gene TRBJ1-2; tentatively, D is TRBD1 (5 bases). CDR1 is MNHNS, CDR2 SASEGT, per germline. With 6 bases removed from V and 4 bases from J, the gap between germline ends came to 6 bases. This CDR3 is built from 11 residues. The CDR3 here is CASSDSYGYTF. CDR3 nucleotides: TGTGCCAGCAGCGACAGCTATGGCTACACCTTC.

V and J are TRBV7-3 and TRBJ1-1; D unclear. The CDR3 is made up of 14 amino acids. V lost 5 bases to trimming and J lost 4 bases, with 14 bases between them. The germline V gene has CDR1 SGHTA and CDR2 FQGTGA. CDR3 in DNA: TGTGCCAGCAGCCCCCAAGGGTCTGGCACTGAAGCTTTCTTT. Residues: CASSPQGSGTEAFF.